The 17 T cell receptor beta chains reported below all come from one sample, sequenced in a study of regulatory T cells in long-lasting Graves disease. HTBI primers from iRepertoire and Arm-PCR of CDR3 regions yielded the TCR beta libraries. TCRdb fed the multiplex PCR reads into MiXCR, producing one record per CDR3 protein. The sample has around 500,000 distinct CDR3 sequences, around 11% seen once; the top ten hold 8% to 10%. This sample's time point: newly diagnosed GD, antithyroid drugs for less than 3 months. Construction of the TCR library relied on RNA isolated from PBMCs. The data were also submitted as part of a second study, on T cells in Graves' hyperthyroidism and ophthalmopathy.

Sequences were derived from peripheral blood mononuclear cells (PBMCs), sampled at new diagnosis, from a patient treated with antithyroid drugs. The receptors were sampled from a woman aged 25 to 39 with Graves disease.

This clonotype was found many times. The genes are TRBV10-2 and TRBJ2-7; 7 bases align to TRBD2. With 7 bases clipped from V and 6 bases from J, the junction kept 12 bases outside the gene matches. This CDR3 has 14 amino acids. Germline V CDR1 and CDR2: WSHSY, SAAADI. The CDR3 protein is CASTGEGKLGEQYF. The CDR3 DNA reads TGCGCCAGCACGGGGGAGGGCAAGCTCGGCGAGCAGTACTTC.

In regard to this clonotype: This sequence is one base from a far larger clone and is likely a read error. The chain joins TRBV20-1 to TRBJ2-5; D gene ambiguous. This CDR3 region has 13 residues. CDR1 DFQATT and CDR2 SNEGSKA come from the germline V gene (reference sequence). Trimming left V 0 bases short and J 11 bases short, with 16 bases between. The CDR3 region has the DNA TGCAGTGCTAGAGAGGGCTTCTACAATGAGCAGTACTTC. Translation: CSAREGFYNEQYF.

This clonotype was seen many times. This chain links TRBV27 with TRBJ2-1; D unresolved. CDR1 and CDR2 from the germline V gene are MNHEY and SMNVEV (reference sequence). The CDR3 covers 12 residues. The V end was cut by 5 bases, the J end by 10 bases, with 12 bases between. The CDR3 sequence: CASSPQAGEQFF. The DNA of the CDR3 is TGTGCCAGCAGTCCCCAGGCCGGGGAGCAGTTCTTC.

This clonotype was seen many times. The rearrangement joins TRBV9 to TRBJ2-7; D perhaps matches TRBD1 (5 bases). The ends were cut back, 0 bases at V and 3 bases at J, with 13 bases in the middle. This CDR3 spans 15 amino acids. Per germline, CDR1 SGDLS and CDR2 YYNGEE. CDR3 region: CASSVGQNSLYEQYF. In DNA, the CDR3 is TGTGCCAGCAGCGTAGGACAGAATTCCCTCTACGAGCAGTACTTC.

This clonotype was detected ten times or more. The genes are TRBV28 and TRBJ2-7; TRBD2 matches at 11 bases. Germline V CDR1 and CDR2: MDHEN, SYDVKM. CDR3 length: 15 amino acids. The trim removed 6 bases at V and 3 bases at J, leaving 7 bases unmatched. This chain's CDR3 is CASRGGTSGGYEQYF. CDR3 nucleotide sequence: TGTGCCAGCAGAGGGGGGACTAGCGGAGGCTACGAGCAGTACTTC.

The chain recombines TRBV20-1 with TRBJ2-1; no reliable D call. With 5 bases removed from V and 4 bases from J, the gap between germline ends came to 15 bases. The CDR3 runs 14 residues. Germline loops: CDR1 DFQATT, CDR2 SNEGSKA (reference sequence). CDR3 nucleotides: TGCAGTGCTGAGGTGGTTGGGATATACAATGAGCAGTTCTTC. It translates to CSAEVVGIYNEQFF.

There are a few counts of this clonotype. V gene TRBV27 combines with J gene TRBJ2-1; possibly TRBD1 for D (5 bases). The CDR3 length is 14 residues. Germline values: CDR1 MNHEY, CDR2 SMNVEV (reference sequence). V lost 5 bases and J 5 bases, leaving 13 bases between the germline ends. The CDR3 protein is CASSPSDSHNEQFF. CDR3 DNA sequence: TGTGCCAGCAGTCCTTCAGACAGTCACAATGAGCAGTTCTTC.

Details on this clonotype: A much bigger clone sits one base away, suggesting this may be a read error. This chain connects TRBV5-1 to TRBJ2-3; tentative D call: TRBD2 (5 bases). Germline V gives CDR1 SGHRS, CDR2 YFSETQ. This CDR3 is built from 13 residues. CDR3 residues: CASSSDSLDMQYF. CDR3 coding DNA: TGTGCCAGCAGCTCGGACTCGCTGGATATGCAGTATTTT.

The genes are TRBV27 and TRBJ1-1, with D maybe TRBD1 (5 bases). Trimming took off 3 bases at V and 4 bases at J, with 12 bases between the two ends. The germline CDR1 and CDR2 sequences are MNHEY and SMNVEV (reference sequence). The CDR3 totals 14 residues. The CDR3 DNA reads as TGTGCCAGCAGTTTCGGGACCGCCACCACTGAAGCTTTCTTT. It encodes CASSFGTATTEAFF.

The sample holds many counts of this clonotype. This chain joins TRBV11-3 and TRBJ2-1; 7 bases are a match to TRBD1. Germline assignment: CDR1 SGHNT and CDR2 YENEEA. This CDR3 is built from 14 residues. J was trimmed by 5 bases and V by 4 bases; bases with no gene match: 5. DNA of the CDR3: TGTGCCAGCAGCTACGGACAGGTGGACAATGAGCAGTTCTTC. This sequence encodes CASSYGQVDNEQFF.

The chain employs TRBV20-1 and TRBJ1-5; TRBD1 might be the D (6 bases). Germline V gives CDR1 DFQATT, CDR2 SNEGSKA (reference sequence). The CDR3 sequence is 16 residues long. Trimming removed 4 bases at V and 4 bases at J, with 20 bases between. CDR3 sequence: CSATAAGAGVNQPQHF. The CDR3 nucleotides are TGCAGTGCTACAGCCGCCGGGGCAGGGGTGAATCAGCCCCAGCATTTT.

To note about this clonotype: A junction end diverges from the germline sequence, so it may reflect a read error. The chain links TRBV7-9 to TRBJ1-2; D gene ambiguous. The CDR3 extends over 15 amino acids. CDR1 is SEHNR, CDR2 FQNEAQ, per germline (reference sequence). The CDR3 DNA follows: TGTGCCAGCAGCTTAGGGTCGGCAGATGTCTATAGCTACACCTTC. This encodes CASSLGSADVYSYTF.

This clonotype came up many times. The rearrangement uses TRBV2 and TRBJ2-3; D remains unclear. This CDR3 spans 12 amino acids. Germline CDR1 is SNHLY and CDR2 is FYNNEI. The V end lost 11 bases, the J end lost 4 bases, and 13 bases lay between the germline ends. Here the CDR3 DNA reads TGTGCCTCCAGCACCCGGCCAGATACGCAGTATTTT. Protein product: CASSTRPDTQYF. The full variable domain, completed using reference TRBV2 and TRBJ2-3, is EPEVTQTPSHQVTQMGQEVILRCVPISNHLYFYWYRQILGQKVEFLVSFYNNEISEKSEIFDDQFSVERPDGSNFTLKIRSTKLEDSAMYFCASSTRPDTQYFGPGTRLTVL.

This clonotype was detected many times. The chain has TRBV28 and TRBJ2-5, with 9 bases that match TRBD2. The J call may be in error: the DNA end matches TRBJ2-1 better. This CDR3 contains 16 residues. Germline V CDR1 and CDR2: MDHEN, SYDVKM. The CDR3 DNA is TGTGCCAGCAGTTTCCTTGGGCCTAGCGGGATTGGTGAGCAGTTCTTC. Its protein is CASSFLGPSGIGEQFF.

This clonotype occurred many times. The chain employs TRBV12-3 or TRBV12-4 and TRBJ1-4, with D possibly TRBD1 on 5 matching bases. This CDR3 region has 22 residues. The V end lost 6 bases, the J end lost 10 bases, and 42 bases lay between the germline ends. The CDR3 coding sequence is TGTGCCAGCAGGCTTACCTCGTCCGGGACTCCCGAGGAATTTCAGGAGGCCCGAAAACTGTTTTTT. It yields the protein CASRLTSSGTPEEFQEARKLFF.

This clonotype was recorded at least ten times. The genes are TRBV19 and TRBJ2-3; 7 positions agree with TRBD2. The J segment lost 2 bases and the V segment lost 6 bases, leaving 14 bases of the junction unmatched. CDR3 length equals 17 residues. CDR1 is LNHDA, CDR2 SQIVND, per germline (reference sequence). CDR3 sequence (DNA): TGTGCCAGTAGGGGTTCCGGACTAGTGGGGTTCACAGATACGCAGTATTTT. It yields the protein CASRGSGLVGFTDTQYF.

The genes are TRBV11-2 and TRBJ2-1; TRBD2 aligns across 9 bases. The CDR3 runs to 11 residues. Germline V lookup: CDR1 SGHAT, CDR2 FQNNGV. Trimming cost V 11 bases and J 8 bases; bases outside gene matches: 4. The CDR3 here is CAAGGPYEQFF. The CDR3 coding sequence is TGTGCCGCGGGGGGGCCTTATGAGCAGTTCTTC.